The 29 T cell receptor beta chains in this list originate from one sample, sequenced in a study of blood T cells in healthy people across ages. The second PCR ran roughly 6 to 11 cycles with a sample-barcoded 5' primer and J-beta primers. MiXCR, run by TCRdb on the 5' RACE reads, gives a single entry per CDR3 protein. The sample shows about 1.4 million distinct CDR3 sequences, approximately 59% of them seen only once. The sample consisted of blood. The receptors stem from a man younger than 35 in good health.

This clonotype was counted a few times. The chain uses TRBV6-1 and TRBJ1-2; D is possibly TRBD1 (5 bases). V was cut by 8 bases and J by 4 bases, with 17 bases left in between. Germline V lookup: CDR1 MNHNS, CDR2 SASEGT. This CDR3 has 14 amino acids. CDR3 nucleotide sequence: TGTGCCAGCGATTACGACAGTTACTTCTATGGCTACACCTTC. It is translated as CASDYDSYFYGYTF.

In nucleotides, the CDR3 is TGTGCCAGCAGTATAGATTCACCCCTCCACTTT. Encoded protein: CASSIDSPLHF. The V gene is TRBV6-6, the J gene TRBJ1-6, with D hard to call. This CDR3 contains 11 residues. V dropped 5 bases and J dropped 8 bases, with 4 bases sitting between them. CDR1 is MNHNY and CDR2 is SVGAGI in the germline V gene (reference sequence).

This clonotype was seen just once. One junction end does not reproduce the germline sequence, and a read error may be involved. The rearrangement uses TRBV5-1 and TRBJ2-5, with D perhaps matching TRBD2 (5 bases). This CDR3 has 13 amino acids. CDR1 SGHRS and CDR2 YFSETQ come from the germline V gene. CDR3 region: CAGSRLTQETQYF. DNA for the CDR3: TGCGCCGGCAGCCGACTAACCCAAGAGACCCAGTACTTC. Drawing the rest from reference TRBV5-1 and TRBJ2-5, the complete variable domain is KAGVTQTPRYLIKTRGQQVTLSCSPISGHRSVSWYQQTPGQGLQFLFEYFSETQRNKGNFPGRFSGRQFSNSRSEMNVSTLELGDSALYLCAGSRLTQETQYFGPGTRLLVL.

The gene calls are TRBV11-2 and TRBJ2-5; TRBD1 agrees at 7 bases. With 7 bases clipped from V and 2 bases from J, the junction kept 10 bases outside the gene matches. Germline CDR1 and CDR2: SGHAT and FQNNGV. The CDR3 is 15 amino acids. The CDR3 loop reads CASNQDGTAQETQYF. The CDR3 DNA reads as TGTGCCAGCAACCAGGACGGGACAGCGCAAGAGACCCAGTACTTC.

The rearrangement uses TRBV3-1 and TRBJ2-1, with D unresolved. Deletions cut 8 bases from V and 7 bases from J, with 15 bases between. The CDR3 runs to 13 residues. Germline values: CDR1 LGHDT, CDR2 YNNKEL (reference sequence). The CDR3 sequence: CASGLRVGNEQFF. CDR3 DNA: TGTGCCAGCGGCCTGAGAGTGGGGAATGAGCAGTTCTTC.

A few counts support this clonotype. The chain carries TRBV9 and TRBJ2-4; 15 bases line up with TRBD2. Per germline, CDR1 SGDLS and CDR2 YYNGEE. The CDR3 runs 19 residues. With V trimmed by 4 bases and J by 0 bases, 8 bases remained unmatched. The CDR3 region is CASSPGLAGGPVAKNIQYF. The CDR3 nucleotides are TGTGCCAGCAGCCCAGGACTAGCGGGGGGGCCGGTAGCCAAAAACATTCAGTACTTC.

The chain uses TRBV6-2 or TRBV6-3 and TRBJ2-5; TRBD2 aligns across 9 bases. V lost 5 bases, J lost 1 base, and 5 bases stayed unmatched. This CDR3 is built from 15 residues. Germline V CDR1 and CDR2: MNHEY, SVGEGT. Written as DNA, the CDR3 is TGTGCCAGCAGTCTTCTAGCGGGGCCCCAAGAGACCCAGTACTTC. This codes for CASSLLAGPQETQYF.

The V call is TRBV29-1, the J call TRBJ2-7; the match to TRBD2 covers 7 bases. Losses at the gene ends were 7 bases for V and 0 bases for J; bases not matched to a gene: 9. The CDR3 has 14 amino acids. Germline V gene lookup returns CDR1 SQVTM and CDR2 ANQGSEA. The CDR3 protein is CSAKTAGTSYEQYF. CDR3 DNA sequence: TGCAGCGCAAAGACAGCGGGGACCTCCTACGAGCAGTACTTC.

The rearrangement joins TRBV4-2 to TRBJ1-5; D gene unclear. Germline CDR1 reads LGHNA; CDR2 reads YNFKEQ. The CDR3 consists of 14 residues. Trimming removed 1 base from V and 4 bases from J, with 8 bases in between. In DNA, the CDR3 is TGTGCCAGCAGCCAAGTCGCCGATAATCAGCCCCAGCATTTT. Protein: CASSQVADNQPQHF.

The CDR3 DNA follows: TGTGCCAGCAGTTTTGACGGCGGTGTTCAGCCCCAGCATTTT. Amino acids: CASSFDGGVQPQHF. This rearrangement joins TRBV12-3 or TRBV12-4 to TRBJ1-5; D unresolved. The CDR3 is 14 residues long. V shed 3 bases and J shed 6 bases, with 12 bases lying between them.

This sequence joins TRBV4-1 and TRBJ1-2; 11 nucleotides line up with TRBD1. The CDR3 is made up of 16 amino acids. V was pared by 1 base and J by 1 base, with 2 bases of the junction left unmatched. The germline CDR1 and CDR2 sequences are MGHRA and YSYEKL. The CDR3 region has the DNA TGCGCCAGCAGCCAAGTGGACAGGGGGCATAACTATGGCTACACCTTC. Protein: CASSQVDRGHNYGYTF.

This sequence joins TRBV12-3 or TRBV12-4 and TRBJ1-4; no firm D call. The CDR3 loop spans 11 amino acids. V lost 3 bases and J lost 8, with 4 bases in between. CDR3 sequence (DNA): TGTGCCAGCAGTTTGTTGGAAAAACTGTTTTTT. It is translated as CASSLLEKLFF.

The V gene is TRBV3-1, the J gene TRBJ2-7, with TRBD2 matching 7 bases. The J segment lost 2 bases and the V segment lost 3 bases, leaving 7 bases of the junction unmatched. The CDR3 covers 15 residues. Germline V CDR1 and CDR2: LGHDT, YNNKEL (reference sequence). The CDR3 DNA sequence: TGTGCCAGCAGCCAGCAACTAGCGAGACCCTACGAGCAGTACTTC. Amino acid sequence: CASSQQLARPYEQYF.

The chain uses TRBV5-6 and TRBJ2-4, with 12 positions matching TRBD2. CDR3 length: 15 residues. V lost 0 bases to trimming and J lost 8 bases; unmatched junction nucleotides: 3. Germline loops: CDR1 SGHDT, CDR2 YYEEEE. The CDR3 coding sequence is TGTGCCAGCAGCTTGGGACTAGCGGGAGTGCACATTCAGTACTTC. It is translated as CASSLGLAGVHIQYF.

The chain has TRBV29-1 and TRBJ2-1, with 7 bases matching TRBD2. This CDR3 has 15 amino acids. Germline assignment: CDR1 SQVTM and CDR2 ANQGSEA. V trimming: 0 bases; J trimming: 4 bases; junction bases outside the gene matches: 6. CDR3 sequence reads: CSVEDRAGVYNEQFF. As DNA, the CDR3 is TGCAGCGTTGAAGACCGGGCGGGGGTTTACAATGAGCAGTTCTTC.

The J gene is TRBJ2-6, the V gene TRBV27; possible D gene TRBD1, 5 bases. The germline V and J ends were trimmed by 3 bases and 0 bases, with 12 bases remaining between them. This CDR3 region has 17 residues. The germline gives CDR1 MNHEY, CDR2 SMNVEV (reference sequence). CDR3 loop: CASSFGQPSSGANVLTF. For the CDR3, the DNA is TGTGCCAGCAGTTTCGGACAACCATCCTCTGGGGCCAACGTCCTGACTTTC.

The CDR3 DNA sequence: TGTGCCAGCAGTGACGGACAGGGAGTCACCTACAATGAGCAGTTCTTC. Its translation: CASSDGQGVTYNEQFF. V is TRBV6-2 or TRBV6-3 and J is TRBJ2-1; TRBD1 matches 8 bases. The trim removed 5 bases at V and 2 bases at J, leaving 8 bases unmatched. The CDR3 covers 16 residues. Germline V gene sequence: CDR1 MNHEY, CDR2 SVGEGT.

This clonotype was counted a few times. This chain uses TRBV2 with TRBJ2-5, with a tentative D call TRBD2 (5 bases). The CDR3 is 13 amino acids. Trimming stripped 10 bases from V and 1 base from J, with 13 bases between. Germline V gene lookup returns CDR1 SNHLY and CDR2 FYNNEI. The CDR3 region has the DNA TGTGCCATCAAAGGAGGCTTCCAAGAGACCCAGTACTTC. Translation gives CAIKGGFQETQYF.

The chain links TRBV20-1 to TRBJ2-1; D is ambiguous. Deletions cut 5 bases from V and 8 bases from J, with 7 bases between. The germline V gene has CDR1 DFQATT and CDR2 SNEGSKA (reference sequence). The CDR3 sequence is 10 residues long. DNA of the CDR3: TGCAGTGCTGAGGAGTATGAGCAGTTCTTC. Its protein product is CSAEEYEQFF.

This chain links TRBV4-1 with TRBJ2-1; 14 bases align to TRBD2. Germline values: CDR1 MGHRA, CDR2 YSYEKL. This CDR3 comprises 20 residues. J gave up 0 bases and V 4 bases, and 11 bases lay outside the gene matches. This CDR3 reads CASSPTAGLAGGASYNEQFF. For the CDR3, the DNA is TGCGCCAGCAGCCCAACGGCAGGACTAGCGGGAGGTGCCTCCTACAATGAGCAGTTCTTC.

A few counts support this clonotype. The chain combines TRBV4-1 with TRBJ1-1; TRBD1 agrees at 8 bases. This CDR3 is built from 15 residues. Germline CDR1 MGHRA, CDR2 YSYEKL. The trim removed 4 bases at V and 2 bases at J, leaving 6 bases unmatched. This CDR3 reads CASSRSGQGNTEAFF. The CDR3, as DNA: TGCGCCAGCAGCCGCTCCGGACAGGGTAACACTGAAGCTTTCTTT.

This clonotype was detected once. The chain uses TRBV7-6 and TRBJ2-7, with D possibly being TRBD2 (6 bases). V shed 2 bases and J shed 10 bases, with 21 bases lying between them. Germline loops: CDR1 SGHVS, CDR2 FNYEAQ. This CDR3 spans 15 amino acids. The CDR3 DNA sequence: TGTGCCAGCAGCTTAAGGCCCCGGGGGATTTCGTCCCAGTACTTC. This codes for CASSLRPRGISSQYF.

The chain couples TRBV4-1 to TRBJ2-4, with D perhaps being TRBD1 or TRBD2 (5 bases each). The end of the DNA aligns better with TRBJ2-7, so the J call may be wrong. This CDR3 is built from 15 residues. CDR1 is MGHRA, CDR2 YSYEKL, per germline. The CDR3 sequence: CASSPHPGRIYEQYF. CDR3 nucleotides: TGCGCCAGCAGCCCTCATCCGGGACGAATCTACGAGCAGTACTTC.

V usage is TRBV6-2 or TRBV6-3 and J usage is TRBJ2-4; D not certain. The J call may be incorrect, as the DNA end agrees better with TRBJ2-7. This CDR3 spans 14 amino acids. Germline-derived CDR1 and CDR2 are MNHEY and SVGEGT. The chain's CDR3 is CASSPQIGKYEQYF. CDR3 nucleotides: TGTGCCAGCAGTCCACAGATAGGGAAATACGAGCAGTACTTC.

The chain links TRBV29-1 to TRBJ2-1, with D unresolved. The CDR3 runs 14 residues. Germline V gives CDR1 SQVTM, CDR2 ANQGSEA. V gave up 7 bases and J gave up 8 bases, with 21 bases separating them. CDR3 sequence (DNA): TGCAGCGCAGCTGGCGCGGTCCGAATCGATGAGCAGTTCTTC. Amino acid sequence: CSAAGAVRIDEQFF.

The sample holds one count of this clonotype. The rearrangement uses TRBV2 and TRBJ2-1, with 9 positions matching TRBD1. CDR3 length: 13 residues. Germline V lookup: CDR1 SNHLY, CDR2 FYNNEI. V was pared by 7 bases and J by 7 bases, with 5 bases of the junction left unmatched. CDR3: CASTLGTGNEQFF. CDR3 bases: TGTGCCAGCACTCTCGGGACAGGGAATGAGCAGTTCTTC.

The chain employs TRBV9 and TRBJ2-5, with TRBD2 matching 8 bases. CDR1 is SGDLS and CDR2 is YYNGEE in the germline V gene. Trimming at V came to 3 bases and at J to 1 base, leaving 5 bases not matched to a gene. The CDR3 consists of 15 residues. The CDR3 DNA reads TGTGCCAGCAGCGACAGCGGGAGACGCCAAGAGACCCAGTACTTC. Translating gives CASSDSGRRQETQYF.

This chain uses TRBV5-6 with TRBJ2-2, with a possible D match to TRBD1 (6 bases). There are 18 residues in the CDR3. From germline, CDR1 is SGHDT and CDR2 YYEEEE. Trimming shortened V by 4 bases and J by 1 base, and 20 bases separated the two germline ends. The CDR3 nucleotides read TGTGCCAGCAGCCCCTCTCCCTGGGGCAGGGGGAACACCGGGGAGCTGTTTTTT. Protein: CASSPSPWGRGNTGELFF.

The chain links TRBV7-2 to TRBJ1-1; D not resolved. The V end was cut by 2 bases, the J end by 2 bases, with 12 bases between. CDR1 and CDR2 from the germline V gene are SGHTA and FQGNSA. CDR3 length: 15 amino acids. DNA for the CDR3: TGTGCCAGCAGCTTATTTTCAGGATCCAACACTGAAGCTTTCTTT. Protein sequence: CASSLFSGSNTEAFF.